This T cell receptor beta chain was recovered during a study of blood T cell repertoires in COVID-19. About the study: COVID-19 samples collected from the United States, Italy and Spain covered acute and convalescent phases. Sources were T cells, B-cell-depleted T cells, or PBMCs; the material itself was cDNA or gDNA.

Original data processing: Reference gene primer amplification gave nucleated cell count estimates. Using immunoSEQ multiplex PCR, the repertoire was profiled, and TCRdb retains in-frame clones only, with some absent. V and J calls and clone size come straight from that table; D and trimming were deduced from the DNA. This table has 270,000 or so clones, more than 70% appearing once. CDR3 length equals 15 residues. Germline-derived CDR1 and CDR2 are SNHLY and FYNNEI. V trimming: 7 bases; J trimming: 4 bases; junction bases outside the gene matches: 9. Sequencing input: peripheral blood. The chain joins TRBV2 to TRBJ2-1; 8 bases are a match to TRBD2. The receptor comes from a woman between 18 and 29 years old with acute or convalescent COVID-19. The CDR3 region is CASTQASGSYNEQFF. CDR3 sequence (DNA): TGTGCCAGCACCCAAGCTAGCGGGTCTTACAATGAGCAGTTCTTC.